This T cell receptor beta chain was sequenced in a study of T cell responses to AZD1222 COVID-19 vaccine. Using immunoSEQ multiplex PCR, the repertoire was profiled, and TCRdb retains in-frame clones only, with some absent. The sample shows about 100,000 clones, around 94% of them seen only once. A single count supports this clone. This clonotype was sampled from an adult in good health. The sample was peripheral blood, taken on day 0 of AZD1222 vaccination.

CDR3 sequence (DNA): TGTGCCAGCAGAACAGGAAGGGGAGGATGGTCACCCCTCCACTTT. It translates to CASRTGRGGWSPLHF. This chain links TRBV6-5 with TRBJ1-6; the D gene is possibly TRBD1 (5 bases). The CDR3 loop spans 15 amino acids. V was shortened by 6 bases and J by 10 bases, with 19 bases between the two germline ends. Germline assignment: CDR1 MNHEY and CDR2 SVGAGI.